The sequence of this T cell receptor beta chain was determined in a study of T cells in Graves' hyperthyroidism and ophthalmopathy. Study-wide context: Peripheral blood samples were taken at initial diagnosis, prior to any treatment.

TCR beta CDR3 regions were amplified from RNA. RT-PCR in the first round (using the HTBI primer set) targeted the TCR CDR3. TCRdb re-derived calls from the multiplex PCR reads in MiXCR, one entry per CDR3 protein. Among about 340,000 distinct CDR3 sequences, 21% were seen once, and the ten largest hold around half. Of note for this clonotype: Its target is not known.

Exclusion of a patient resulted from uncontrolled infection, other autoimmune disease, pregnancy or lactation. Out of more than 8 ml of fresh peripheral blood came the PBMCs. Study-wide points: Most thyroid clonotypes that were expanded above 0.001 also turned up in blood.

Sample: blood. The sequence came from a woman in her forties or fifties with Graves' hyperthyroidism.

CDR3: CASAREDYGYTF. The DNA for the CDR3 is TGTGCCAGCGCGCGGGAGGACTATGGCTACACCTTC. The chain joins TRBV7-8 to TRBJ1-2; D remains ambiguous. The V and J ends lost 8 bases and 3 bases respectively, with 10 bases between them. The CDR3 extends over 12 amino acids. Germline loops: CDR1 SGHVS, CDR2 FQNEAQ.